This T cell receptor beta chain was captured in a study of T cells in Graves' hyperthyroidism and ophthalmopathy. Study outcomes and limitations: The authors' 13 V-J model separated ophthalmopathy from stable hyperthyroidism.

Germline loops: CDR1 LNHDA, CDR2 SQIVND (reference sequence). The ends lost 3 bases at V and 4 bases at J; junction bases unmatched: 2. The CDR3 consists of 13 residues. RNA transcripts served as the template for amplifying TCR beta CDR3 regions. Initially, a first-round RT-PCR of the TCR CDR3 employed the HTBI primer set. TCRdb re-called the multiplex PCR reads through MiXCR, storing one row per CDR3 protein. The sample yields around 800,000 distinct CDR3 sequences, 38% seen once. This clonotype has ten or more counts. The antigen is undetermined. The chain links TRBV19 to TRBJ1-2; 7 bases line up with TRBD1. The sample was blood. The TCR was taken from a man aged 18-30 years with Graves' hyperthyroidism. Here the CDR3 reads CASSIDRVYGYTF. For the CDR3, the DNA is TGTGCCAGTAGTATCGACAGGGTCTATGGCTACACCTTC. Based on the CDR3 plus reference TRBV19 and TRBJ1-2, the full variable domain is DGGITQSPKYLFRKEGQNVTLSCEQNLNHDAMYWYRQDPGQGLRLIYYSQIVNDFQKGDIAEGYSVSREKKESFPLTVTSAQKNPTAFYLCASSIDRVYGYTFGSGTRLTVV.